These 20 T cell receptor beta chains were all obtained from the same sample, sequenced in a study of T-cell memory formation after mild COVID-19. One entry per CDR3 protein, called by TCRdb with MiXCR from the 5' RACE reads. Of about 620,000 distinct CDR3 sequences in the sample, around 17% were seen once. Sequenced input: PBMCs or a T cell subset sorted from them (not recorded which). All receptors derive from an adult woman who had mild COVID-19 (a few samples of this study predate the infection). Cell type and time point are not known.

V gene TRBV20-1 combines with J gene TRBJ2-7; no reliable D call. From germline, CDR1 is DFQATT and CDR2 SNEGSKA (reference sequence). With 6 bases removed from V and 4 bases from J, the gap between germline ends came to 25 bases. The CDR3 runs 16 residues. The CDR3 coding sequence is TGCAGTGCGACTCGAGACGGGTCCGACCCTCCTTACGAGCAGTACTTC. It is translated as CSATRDGSDPPYEQYF.

V gene TRBV7-9 combines with J gene TRBJ2-5; D is unclear. Between the trimmed V and J ends, which lost 6 bases and 5 bases, there was a span of 13 bases. CDR3 length equals 13 residues. CDR1 and CDR2 from the germline V gene are SEHNR and FQNEAQ (reference sequence). DNA for the CDR3: TGTGCCAGCAGGCAAGATGGAAGGGAGACCCAGTACTTC. Translated, it gives CASRQDGRETQYF.

The chain combines TRBV4-3 with TRBJ2-1; 7 nucleotides align to TRBD1. The CDR3 runs to 16 residues. J gave up 5 bases and V 0 bases, and 7 bases lay outside the gene matches. The germline CDR1 and CDR2 sequences are LGHNA and YSLEER. CDR3 in DNA: TGCGCCAGCAGCCAAGATAATACAGGGGAAGACAATGAGCAGTTCTTC. Its translation is CASSQDNTGEDNEQFF.

The chain recombines TRBV7-6 with TRBJ2-2, with D possibly matching TRBD2 (5 bases). This CDR3 region has 19 residues. The V end was cut by 5 bases, the J end by 0 bases, with 22 bases between. Germline CDR1 SGHVS, CDR2 FNYEAQ. The CDR3 loop reads CASSPYSIAPLTNTGELFF. The CDR3 bases are TGTGCCAGCAGCCCCTACTCGATAGCGCCGTTAACGAACACCGGGGAGCTGTTTTTT.

This clonotype came up many times. The rearrangement links TRBV11-2 to TRBJ2-2, with D possibly being TRBD1 (5 bases). Germline CDR1 SGHAT, CDR2 FQNNGV. V lost 3 bases to trimming and J lost 6 bases, with 8 bases between them. CDR3 size: 13 residues. The CDR3 DNA follows: TGTGCCAGCAGCTTGGCAGGGCCCGGGGAGCTGTTTTTT. Translation: CASSLAGPGELFF.

V and J are TRBV7-2 and TRBJ1-3; D is unresolved. Trimming pared 1 base from V and 11 bases from J, leaving 12 bases between. The CDR3 runs 13 residues. Germline assignment: CDR1 SGHTA and CDR2 FQGNSA. The CDR3 is CASSLDAVGPIYF. The CDR3 DNA sequence: TGTGCCAGCAGCTTAGATGCAGTCGGACCCATATATTTT.

The chain links TRBV7-8 to TRBJ2-5; either TRBD1 or TRBD2 may fit D (6 bases each). This CDR3 comprises 14 residues. The germline CDR1 and CDR2 sequences are SGHVS and FQNEAQ. Deletions cut 5 bases from V and 5 bases from J, with 15 bases between. The CDR3 coding sequence is TGTGCCAGCAGCAAACGTTTGGGGGGCGAGACCCAGTACTTC. Its protein is CASSKRLGGETQYF.

V is TRBV7-3 and J is TRBJ1-2; D gene unclear. The CDR3 consists of 15 residues. V was pared by 5 bases and J by 2 bases, with 15 bases between. Germline-derived CDR1 and CDR2 are SGHTA and FQGTGA. The CDR3 sequence: CASSISPGSNYGYTF. DNA of the CDR3: TGTGCCAGCAGCATCAGTCCGGGTTCCAACTATGGCTACACCTTC.

CDR3 nucleotides: TGTGCCAGCAGCTTACTAGGGCCTGATGAGCAGTTCTTC. Translating gives CASSLLGPDEQFF. This chain links TRBV7-9 with TRBJ2-1, with unresolved D. Trimming pared 2 bases from V and 8 bases from J, leaving 10 bases between. Germline lookup yields CDR1 SEHNR and CDR2 FQNEAQ (reference sequence). CDR3 size: 13 residues.

This chain links TRBV6-6 with TRBJ1-3; D is uncertain. CDR3 length: 16 amino acids. V lost 2 bases, J lost 2 bases, and 13 bases lay in between. Germline CDR1 and CDR2: MNHNY and SVGAGI (reference sequence). For the CDR3, the DNA is TGTGCCAGCAGTTACCCTGAAGCCTTGGCTGGAAACACCATATATTTT. This sequence encodes CASSYPEALAGNTIYF.

This clonotype was found a few times. The chain links TRBV6-6 to TRBJ1-4, with 8 bases identical to TRBD1. CDR1 MNHNY and CDR2 SVGAGI come from the germline V gene (reference sequence). V lost 6 bases and J lost 6; bases outside the gene matches: 3. This CDR3 is 13 amino acids long. Here the CDR3 reads CASRTGAHEKLFF. In DNA, the CDR3 is TGTGCCAGCAGGACAGGGGCCCATGAAAAACTGTTTTTT.

This clonotype occurred a few times. The chain links TRBV6-5 to TRBJ2-2; D is perhaps TRBD2 (5 bases). CDR3 length: 13 residues. The ends were cut back, 6 bases at V and 7 bases at J, with 12 bases in the middle. CDR1 MNHEY and CDR2 SVGAGI come from the germline V gene. CDR3 residues: CASRDGVVGELFF. CDR3 sequence (DNA): TGTGCCAGCAGGGACGGGGTGGTCGGGGAGCTGTTTTTT.

This clonotype was observed a few times. The CDR3 region is CASSPGTPGNYGYTF. The CDR3 DNA follows: TGCGCCAGCAGCCCCGGGACCCCGGGGAACTATGGCTACACCTTC. This rearrangement joins TRBV5-1 to TRBJ1-2, with D perhaps matching TRBD1 (5 bases). The CDR3 has 15 residues. CDR1 is SGHRS and CDR2 is YFSETQ in the germline V gene. The germline V and J ends were trimmed by 4 bases and 2 bases, with 15 bases remaining between them.

This clonotype was recorded a few times. Here the CDR3 DNA reads TGTGCCAGCAGCTACGGGAGGGCCTACAATGAGCAGTTCTTC. Translation: CASSYGRAYNEQFF. The J gene is TRBJ2-1, the V gene TRBV7-2; 8 nucleotides align to TRBD2. V was clipped by 4 bases and J by 2 bases; unmatched bases: 1. Germline CDR1 and CDR2: SGHTA and FQGNSA. The CDR3 is made up of 14 amino acids.

This clonotype occurred a few times. The chain uses TRBV7-9 and TRBJ2-5; the match to TRBD2 covers 11 bases. Looked up from germline, CDR1 is SEHNR and CDR2 is FQNEAQ (reference sequence). The V and J ends lost 0 bases and 3 bases, in that order; junction bases with no gene match: 0. This CDR3 is 15 amino acids long. As DNA, the CDR3 is TGTGCCAGCAGCTTAGCGACTAGCGGGAAAGAGACCCAGTACTTC. Translated, it gives CASSLATSGKETQYF.

This clonotype appeared many times. DNA of the CDR3: TGCGCCAGCAGCTTGGGGGGACAGACCTACAATGAGCAGTTCTTC. Amino acids: CASSLGGQTYNEQFF. This chain connects TRBV5-1 to TRBJ2-1, with TRBD1 identical over 7 bases. Germline lookup yields CDR1 SGHRS and CDR2 YFSETQ. Unmatched junction bases numbered 2, after V lost 0 bases and J lost 2 bases. The CDR3 covers 15 residues. Filled out from reference TRBV5-1 and TRBJ2-1, the complete variable domain reads KAGVTQTPRYLIKTRGQQVTLSCSPISGHRSVSWYQQTPGQGLQFLFEYFSETQRNKGNFPGRFSGRQFSNSRSEMNVSTLELGDSALYLCASSLGGQTYNEQFFGPGTRLTVL.

The chain couples TRBV7-2 to TRBJ2-5, with D perhaps matching TRBD2 (6 bases). This CDR3 contains 16 residues. Germline-derived CDR1 and CDR2 are SGHTA and FQGNSA. Trimming removed 6 bases from V and 5 bases from J, with 22 bases in between. DNA for the CDR3: TGTGCCAGCAGTCTACCTAAGCTGGAGGGGTATGAGACCCAGTACTTC. Translating it yields CASSLPKLEGYETQYF.

CDR3 nucleotide sequence: TGTGCCAGCAGTTTGATGGGTCAGGGGGCAACCAAAAACATTCAGTACTTC. It translates to CASSLMGQGATKNIQYF. This rearrangement joins TRBV27 to TRBJ2-4, with TRBD1 identical over 8 bases. From germline, CDR1 is MNHEY and CDR2 SMNVEV (reference sequence). The CDR3 runs to 17 residues. After removal of 3 bases from V and 2 bases from J, the junction contained 9 bases not matched to a gene.

In this sample, this clonotype turned up a few times. V usage is TRBV20-1 and J usage is TRBJ2-3, with 9 bases identical to TRBD2. The CDR3 runs 16 residues. The J segment lost 0 bases and the V segment lost 4 bases, leaving 8 bases of the junction unmatched. The germline V gene encodes CDR1 DFQATT and CDR2 SNEGSKA (reference sequence). The CDR3 region is CSATSGVIRSTDTQYF. The CDR3 nucleotides are TGCAGTGCTACTAGCGGGGTAATAAGAAGCACAGATACGCAGTATTTT.

V and J are TRBV2 and TRBJ2-2, with TRBD2 matching over 7 bases. The germline V gene encodes CDR1 SNHLY and CDR2 FYNNEI. CDR3 length equals 14 residues. J gave up 4 bases and V 7 bases, and 6 bases lay outside the gene matches. This chain's CDR3 is CASKREDSTGELFF. The CDR3 bases are TGTGCCAGCAAACGGGAGGATAGCACCGGGGAGCTGTTTTTT.